Sequencing of this T cell receptor (beta chain) was carried out in a study of read filtering for tumor transcriptome and immune sequencing (dated by TCRdb to about 2020). The study in broad terms: Of the patients in the cohort, approximately 17 were male and 14 were female, and their mean age was 65.9 years, with a range of about 40 to 85. Under revised international staging, roughly 8 patients fell into R-ISS I, some 15 into R-ISS II and six or seven into R-ISS III. After DNase treatment, whole-transcriptome libraries were prepared using the TruSeq RNA Access Library Prep Kit. Per sample, about 4.05 to 11 million TCR-region mapped reads were obtained with IR-seq, compared with only roughly 85 to 1,300 with RNA-seq. The study compared TCR repertoires from targeted immune repertoire sequencing and bulk whole-transcriptome sequencing run on the same bone marrow samples. A main aim was a read-filtering strategy for immune repertoire data, specifically whether clonotypes supported by a single read should be removed.

At the junction V is shortened by 1 base and J by 4 bases, with 14 bases in between. Counted from cysteine to phenylalanine, this CDR3 has 15 amino acids. CDR3 DNA only is kept here, 45 bases in frame from base 1. From the germline V gene, CDR1 is SGHRS and CDR2 is YFSETQ. Broader findings and caveats from the paper: Single-read clonotypes made up around 82% of clonotypes but only 3.5% to 4% of total reads in IR-seq, compared with approximately 70% of clonotypes and 40% to 55% of reads in RNA-seq. Removing single-read clonotypes increased the correlation between IR-seq and RNA-seq shared clonotype proportions. Rather than purified T cells, the sorted CD138-negative fraction was a mixed bone marrow immune population. Clonotypes were captured by IR-seq at much higher depth and more reliably than by RNA-seq, and smaller IR-seq throughput was sufficient for identification of most shared clonotypes.

Note on this clonotype: The specificity of this receptor is unknown. There are no base qualities to consult, and no much larger clone falls within one base.

Bone marrow was sampled from every patient at the time of active disease. Ficoll-Hypaque density gradient centrifugation was used to isolate bone marrow mononuclear cells. Myeloma plasma cells were removed and CD138-negative cells were collected by negative selection after labeling with CD138 magnetic microbeads on a MACS separator. The purity of the isolated cells was checked by flow cytometry with CD138 antibodies on an Attune NxT. TRIzol reagent was used to extract total RNA, and a NanoDrop spectrophotometer was used to quantify the extracted RNA. For each patient, the CD138-negative bone marrow sample underwent paired RNA-seq and IR-seq. Starting from approximately 0.4 ug RNA, TCR libraries were constructed with the Immunoverse kit using molecular barcoded adaptors that cover the alpha/delta and beta/gamma chains. TCR library preparation was performed with the same RNA that was used for transcriptome sequencing. Sequencing of the TCR libraries was done on an Illumina HiSeq 4000 with 2 x 150 cycles. From the authors' description of their analysis: Using MiXCR, which included quality filtering and error correction, TCR reads were aligned to human V, D, J and C references and then assembled into CDR3 clonotypes. The tcR package in R was used for analysis of clonotype counts and gene usage diversity. For inspection of raw mapping reads, RNA-seq reads were mapped by STAR aligner version 2.5.3a onto GRCh37 of the human genome. IR-seq fastq files were randomly downsampled with Seqtk 1.3 to test the effect of sequencing depth on detected clonotypes. TCRdb handled the public reads itself, with Q25 trimming in fastp and clone calling in MiXCR, and kept productive beta chains. All rows with the same CDR3 protein become a single entry with the most common DNA and genes. These V and J calls rely on TCRdb rather than the paper's analysis. Here the sample has fewer than 100,000 distinct CDR3 sequences; around an eighth occur a single time. The ten largest make up 14% to 15% of the sample.

In this chain, TRBV5-1 is recombined with TRBJ1-1, with the D gene not clear enough to name. Sequenced sample: a population of CD138-negative cells sorted from bone marrow. Explained via the paper, the cell subset or site label denotes: bone marrow mononuclear cells depleted of CD138+ plasma/myeloma cells by negative magnetic selection. The receptor's source is a donor aged 40 or older with multiple myeloma. CDR3 protein: CASSLLTALGTEAFF. Here is the DNA: TGCGCCAGCAGCTTGCTTACGGCTTTGGGCACTGAAGCTTTCTTT.